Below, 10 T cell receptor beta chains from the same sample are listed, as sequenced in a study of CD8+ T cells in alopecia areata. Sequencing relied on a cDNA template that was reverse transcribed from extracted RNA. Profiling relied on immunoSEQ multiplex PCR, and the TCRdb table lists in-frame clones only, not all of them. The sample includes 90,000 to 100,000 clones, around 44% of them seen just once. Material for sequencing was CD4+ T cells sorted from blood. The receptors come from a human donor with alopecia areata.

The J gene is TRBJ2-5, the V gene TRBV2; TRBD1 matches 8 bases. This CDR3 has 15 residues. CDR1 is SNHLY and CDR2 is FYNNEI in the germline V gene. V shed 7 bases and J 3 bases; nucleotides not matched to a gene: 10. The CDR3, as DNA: TGTGCCAGCACCCAAAACCTGGGACAGGAAGAGACCCAGTACTTC. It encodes CASTQNLGQEETQYF. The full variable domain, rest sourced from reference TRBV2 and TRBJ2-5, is EPEVTQTPSHQVTQMGQEVILRCVPISNHLYFYWYRQILGQKVEFLVSFYNNEISEKSEIFDDQFSVERPDGSNFTLKIRSTKLEDSAMYFCASTQNLGQEETQYFGPGTRLLVL.

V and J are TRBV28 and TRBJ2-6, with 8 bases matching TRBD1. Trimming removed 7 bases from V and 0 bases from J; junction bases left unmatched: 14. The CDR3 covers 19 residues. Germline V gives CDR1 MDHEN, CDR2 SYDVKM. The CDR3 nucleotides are TGTGCCAGCAACCGGGCAGGGGGCTACACCTACTCTGGGGCCAACGTCCTGACTTTC. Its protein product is CASNRAGGYTYSGANVLTF.

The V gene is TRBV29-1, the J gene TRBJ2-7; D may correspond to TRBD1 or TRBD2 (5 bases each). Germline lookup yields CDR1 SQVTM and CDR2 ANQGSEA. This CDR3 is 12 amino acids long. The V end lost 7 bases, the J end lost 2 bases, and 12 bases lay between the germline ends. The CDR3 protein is CSAQGAAYEQYF. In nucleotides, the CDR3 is TGCAGCGCCCAGGGAGCAGCCTACGAGCAGTACTTC.

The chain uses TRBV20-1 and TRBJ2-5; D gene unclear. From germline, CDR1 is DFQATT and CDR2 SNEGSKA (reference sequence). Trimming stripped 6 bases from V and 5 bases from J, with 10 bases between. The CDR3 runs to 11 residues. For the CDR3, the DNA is TGCAGTGCAACTCTAAGGGAGACCCAGTACTTC. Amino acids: CSATLRETQYF.

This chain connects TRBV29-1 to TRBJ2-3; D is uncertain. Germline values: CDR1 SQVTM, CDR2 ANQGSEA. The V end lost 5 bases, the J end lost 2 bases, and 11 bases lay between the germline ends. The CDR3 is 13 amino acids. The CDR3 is CSVLGRVTDTQYF. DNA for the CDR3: TGCAGCGTTTTGGGCCGGGTCACAGATACGCAGTATTTT.

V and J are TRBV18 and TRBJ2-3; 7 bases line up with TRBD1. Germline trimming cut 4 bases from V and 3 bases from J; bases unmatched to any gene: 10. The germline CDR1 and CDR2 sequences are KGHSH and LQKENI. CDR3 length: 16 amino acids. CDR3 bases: TGTGCCAGCTCACTAGCCAAGGGGGCCGGTACAGATACGCAGTATTTT. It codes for CASSLAKGAGTDTQYF.

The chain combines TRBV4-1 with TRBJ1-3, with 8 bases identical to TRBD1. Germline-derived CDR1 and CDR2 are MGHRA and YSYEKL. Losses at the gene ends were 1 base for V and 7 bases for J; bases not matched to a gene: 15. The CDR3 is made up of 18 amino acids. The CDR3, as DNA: TGCGCCAGCAGCCAAGGGGCAGGGGGCAGATTCCTCGTGAACACCATATATTTT. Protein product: CASSQGAGGRFLVNTIYF.

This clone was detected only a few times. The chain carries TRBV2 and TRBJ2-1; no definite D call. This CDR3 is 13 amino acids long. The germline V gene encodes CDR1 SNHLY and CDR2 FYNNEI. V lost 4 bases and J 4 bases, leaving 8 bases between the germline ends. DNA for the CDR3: TGTGCCAGCAGTGTTTATATGTACAATGAGCAGTTCTTC. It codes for CASSVYMYNEQFF.

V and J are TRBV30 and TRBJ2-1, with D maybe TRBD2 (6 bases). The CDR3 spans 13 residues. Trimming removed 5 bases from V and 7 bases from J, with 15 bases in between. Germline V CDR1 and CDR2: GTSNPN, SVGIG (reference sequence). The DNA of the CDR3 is TGTGCCTGGGCCGGGGTCGCGGGAAATGAGCAGTTCTTC. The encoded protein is CAWAGVAGNEQFF. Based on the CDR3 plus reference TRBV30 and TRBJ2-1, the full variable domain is SQTIHQWPATLVQPVGSPLSLECTVEGTSNPNLYWYRQAAGRGLQLLFYSVGIGQISSEVPQNLSASRPQDRQFILSSKKLLLSDSGFYLCAWAGVAGNEQFFGPGTRLTVL.

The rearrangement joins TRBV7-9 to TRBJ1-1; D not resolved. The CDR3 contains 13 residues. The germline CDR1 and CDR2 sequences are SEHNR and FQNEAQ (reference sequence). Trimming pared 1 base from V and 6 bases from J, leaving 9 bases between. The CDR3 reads CASSLDEGAEAFF. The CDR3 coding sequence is TGTGCCAGCAGCTTAGATGAGGGCGCTGAAGCTTTCTTT.